This note documents a single T cell receptor (beta chain) sequence. Its antigen is unknown. Given a much more abundant clone one base away, this may be a read error. The data were obtained in a study of blood T cells in healthy people across ages (dated by TCRdb to between 2015 and 2017). Background for the entire study: In model experiments, roughly one uniquely barcoded TCR beta cDNA molecule per two T cells was captured by template switching. To track age-related changes in TCR beta repertoire diversity, the study relied on deep sequencing normalized with unique cDNA molecular identifiers. Four age groups were formed from the donors: young (average around 15 years), middle-aged (around 40), aged (around 68) and long-lived (roughly 88). To avoid experimental bias, donors of different ages were distributed randomly across sequencing lanes. For two donors (one aged 18 to 29 and one aged 80 or older), the study analyzed two additional independent replicas of 1 million unique cDNA reads from the same blood draw. The research as a whole found: Observed TCR beta diversity per million T cells fell roughly linearly with age, and a significant reduction was already apparent by age about 36. Total diversity estimates from one million sequenced T cells were considered lower bounds and underestimates. A strong correlation was found between observed TCR beta diversity and the percentage of naive T cells measured by flow cytometry. Because profiling used bulk unsorted PBMCs, naive and antigen-experienced compartments could not be compared conclusively. Compared with the aged group, more naive CD4+ T cells, fewer expanded clones and increased TCR diversity were shown by the long-lived group, suggesting age selection. Because the CMV infection status of the donors was unknown, age-related changes in expanded clonotypes may potentially have been confounded.

To prepare the library, 5' RACE was applied. For sequencing, an Illumina HiSeq 2500 was employed. A second 7 to 11 cycle PCR used a sample-barcoded 5' primer and a J-beta primer mix. A unique molecular identifier was introduced onto each TCR beta cDNA molecule by a template-switch 5' adaptor carrying 12 random nucleotides. Each sample yielded at least 3 million CDR3-containing paired-end reads. First-strand cDNA was synthesized from all RNA with the Mint cDNA synthesis kit, primed by a TRBC-specific oligonucleotide. All cDNA was treated with uracil-DNA glycosylase and then went through a first 18-cycle PCR with the universal primers M1SS and BC2_uni_R. As for the authors' bioinformatics: For normalization, 1 million high-quality reads were randomly selected from each sample, with every read carrying a distinct molecular identifier. Instead of being binned into consensus sequences, reads that shared molecular identifiers were thrown out. CDR3 identification, clonotype clustering and error correction used MiTCR with a Q25 quality threshold and the strictest error-elimination algorithm. Lower-bound total TCR beta diversity was estimated with a nonparametric unseen species model using Euler transformation. In TCRdb, the public reads were trimmed at Q25 with fastp and aligned with MiXCR, with productive beta chains retained. Each CDR3 protein appears once, grouped with its most common genes and DNA. Here the V and J calls rest on TCRdb's processing, not on the authors' analysis. The sample table lists about 670,000 distinct CDR3 sequences, about 43% of them with a count of one. The ten biggest clones cover about 32% of the sample.

Systemically healthy Caucasian individuals from Russia, 35 to 40 in total and aged about 6 to 100 years, were included as donors. Each donor gave 8 to 10 milliliters of peripheral blood, collected into EDTA-treated Vacutainer tubes. Ficoll-Paque density-gradient centrifugation was used to isolate PBMCs, with at least 7 million per sample. Trizol reagent was used to extract total RNA from PBMCs, with at least 6 micrograms per sample. The percentages of naive CD45RAhigh/CD27high T cells were determined by flow cytometry on a PBMC aliquot from every donor. CDR1 and CDR2, per the germline V gene, are SGHTA and FQGNSA. The CDR3 numbers 19 residues from cysteine through phenylalanine. Only the CDR3 region is kept as DNA, spanning 57 bases read in frame from base 1.

The specimen was blood. The sequence was obtained from a man older than 75 in good health. The receptor chain draws on TRBV7-2 and TRBJ2-1; 14 bases in between match TRBD2. The CDR3 reads CASSSRGLAGVGSYKEQFF. The nucleotide sequence is given as TGTGCCAGCAGCTCACGGGGACTAGCGGGAGTGGGGTCCTACAAGGAGCAGTTCTTC.